The rows below give T cell receptor beta chains drawn from one sample of a study of siplizumab effects on memory and regulatory T cells. Clones were sequenced by immunoSEQ multiplex PCR, and TCRdb holds only the in-frame ones, with some missing. Here the sample spans 60,000 to 80,000 clones, around 78% being singletons. Sequenced input: memory CD4+ T cells sorted from blood. The receptors shown here come from a human donor in good health. Each CDR3 is given without its conserved first and last residue.

>14|TRBV15
ATSRDLGLAVYEQY
>10|TRBV7-9
ASSLLAGSYT
>9|TRBV7-9
ASSEGVGAF
>12|TRBV5-4
ASSSPARNYEQY
>12|TRBV2
ASGGQGARETQY
>9|TRBV30
ACRRNTEAF
>13|TRBV12-5
ASGPTGRIVNEQF
>13|TRBV2
ASSEARRGTYEQY
>12|TRBV6-5
ASRGLAATGELF
>9|TRBV10-3
AISSGSDYT
>12|TRBV6-1
ASSYRSGNQPQH
>12|TRBV6-6
ASSPGGATETQY
>13|TRBV5-4
ASSYMTGANTEAF
>10|TRBV7-2
ASNRANYGYT
>15|TRBV10-3
ALRQGIKIGGFNEQF
>14|TRBV19
ASSIHLQGNQETQY
>13|TRBV6-5
ASSRQGGGTDTQY
>14|TRBV15
ATSRVLGRGQETQY
>13|TRBV6-6
ASSTPGQSSYEQY
>12|TRBV19
ASSIGSGPGEQY
>13|TRBV18
ASSPRRGGYTEAF
>11|TRBV5-4
ASQGGTSYEQY
>12|TRBV6-1
ASIWGLRTYEQY
>14|TRBV11-2
ASSLGEGTGTDTQY
>11|TRBV28
ASSTAFNYGYT
>11|TRBV18
ASSPGDKSPLH
>13|TRBV11-2
ASSLELFNTGELF
>14|TRBV5-3
ARNPGSPRGEGEQY